A single sample is the source of the 17 T cell receptor beta chains below, sequenced in a study of blood T cell repertoires in COVID-19. This table comes from immunoSEQ multiplex PCR, and its TCRdb copy is limited to in-frame clones, with some not included. The top ten clones hold under 1.5% of a sample with 90,000 to 120,000 clones, over 80% of them seen once. Sequenced material: peripheral blood. The receptors shown here come from a woman between 25 and 40 years old with acute or convalescent COVID-19.

The chain is built from TRBV6-2 or TRBV6-3 and TRBJ2-7; 9 bases are shared with TRBD1. The V and J ends lost 3 bases and 5 bases, in that order; junction bases with no gene match: 11. The CDR3 spans 16 residues. Germline V gene data show CDR1 as MNHEY and CDR2 as SVGEGT. Written as DNA, the CDR3 is TGTGCCAGCAGTTATTTACCGGGACAGGGATCGGACGAGCAGTACTTC. Translated: CASSYLPGQGSDEQYF.

The chain links TRBV6-5 to TRBJ2-7, with D perhaps matching TRBD2 (5 bases). V was shortened by 7 bases and J by 4 bases, with 11 bases between the two germline ends. Per germline, CDR1 MNHEY and CDR2 SVGAGI. The CDR3 is made up of 12 amino acids. CDR3: CASKRTSYEQYF. CDR3 in DNA: TGTGCCAGCAAAAGGACTTCATACGAGCAGTACTTC.

This clone was counted a few times. V and J are TRBV3-1 (or the pseudogene TRBV3-2) and TRBJ1-6, with TRBD1 as a possible D gene (5 bases). Germline CDR1 reads LGHDT; CDR2 reads YNNKEL (reference sequence). The CDR3 has 15 amino acids. The V and J ends lost 1 base and 8 bases respectively, with 12 bases between them. The DNA for the CDR3 is TGTGCCAGCAGCCAAGGAAAAAACAGGCATTCACCCCTCCACTTT. Translated, it gives CASSQGKNRHSPLHF.

This chain uses TRBV19 with TRBJ1-5; maybe TRBD1 (6 bases). From germline, CDR1 is LNHDA and CDR2 SQIVND (reference sequence). This CDR3 spans 17 amino acids. V lost 4 bases, J lost 1 base, and 17 bases lay in between. The CDR3 nucleotides are TGTGCCAGTAGTACTGAGAGGGGGATCGGGAGCAATCAGCCCCAGCATTTT. It encodes CASSTERGIGSNQPQHF.

The chain's CDR3 is CASSVSGANTEAFF. DNA for the CDR3: TGTGCCAGCAGCGTTAGTGGGGCGAACACTGAAGCTTTCTTT. V and J are TRBV9 and TRBJ1-1, with a possible D match to TRBD1 (5 bases). Germline CDR1 reads SGDLS; CDR2 reads YYNGEE. The CDR3 runs to 14 residues. Trimming took 2 bases from V and 1 from J, leaving 9 bases between them.

This chain links TRBV20-1 with TRBJ1-2; perhaps TRBD1 as D (5 bases). Deletions cut 0 bases from V and 9 bases from J, with 8 bases between. From germline, CDR1 is DFQATT and CDR2 SNEGSKA (reference sequence). The CDR3 consists of 11 residues. For the CDR3, the DNA is TGCAGTGCTAGAGATAAGGGGAGCTACACCTTC. Translation: CSARDKGSYTF.

The V call is TRBV6-5, the J call TRBJ2-5, with D tentatively TRBD1 (6 bases). V lost 6 bases, J lost 1 base, and 15 bases lay in between. Germline CDR1 is MNHEY and CDR2 is SVGAGI. The CDR3 totals 15 residues. The CDR3 sequence: CASSPLGTIQETQYF. The CDR3 DNA reads as TGTGCCAGCAGCCCACTCGGGACAATCCAAGAGACCCAGTACTTC.

The chain carries TRBV11-2 and TRBJ1-1; D gene ambiguous. The V end lost 6 bases, the J end lost 0 bases, and 14 bases lay between the germline ends. This CDR3 has 15 residues. The germline V gene has CDR1 SGHAT and CDR2 FQNNGV. CDR3 nucleotides: TGTGCCAGCAGTCATCAACGAGACTTGAACACTGAAGCTTTCTTT. As protein: CASSHQRDLNTEAFF.

CDR3 loop: CASSLFLRTSPYYNEQFF. Here the CDR3 DNA reads TGTGCCAGCAGCTTATTCCTTCGGACTAGCCCCTACTACAATGAGCAGTTCTTC. The gene calls are TRBV7-9 and TRBJ2-1, with 8 bases lining up with TRBD2. This CDR3 comprises 18 residues. With 2 bases clipped from V and 3 bases from J, the junction kept 12 bases outside the gene matches. CDR1 is SEHNR and CDR2 is FQNEAQ in the germline V gene (reference sequence).

This chain connects TRBV5-1 to TRBJ2-1, with a possible D match to TRBD2 (5 bases). Germline lookup yields CDR1 SGHRS and CDR2 YFSETQ. The CDR3 length is 16 residues. V lost 0 bases to trimming and J lost 1 base, with 11 bases between them. In DNA form, the CDR3 reads TGCGCCAGCAGCTTGGATCTAGCTGGGTCCTACAATGAGCAGTTCTTC. Its translation is CASSLDLAGSYNEQFF.

On this clone: A read error may be the cause here, since a much bigger clone is one base away. This chain joins TRBV14 and TRBJ1-5; D is uncertain. V gave up 1 base and J gave up 6 bases, with 4 bases separating them. Per germline, CDR1 SGHDN and CDR2 FVKESK. CDR3 length equals 12 residues. This chain's CDR3 is CASSQGGQPQHF. In DNA form, the CDR3 reads TGTGCCAGCAGCCAAGGCGGTCAGCCCCAGCATTTT.

V is TRBV4-3 and J is TRBJ2-3, with a tentative D call TRBD2 (5 bases). Germline V CDR1 and CDR2: LGHNA, YSLEER. The CDR3 covers 14 residues. V gave up 1 base and J gave up 4 bases, with 9 bases separating them. The CDR3: CASSQAARADTQYF. DNA of the CDR3: TGCGCCAGCAGCCAAGCAGCGAGGGCAGATACGCAGTATTTT.

V gene TRBV18 combines with J gene TRBJ1-1, with D possibly matching TRBD1 (5 bases). Germline V gives CDR1 KGHSH, CDR2 LQKENI. The CDR3 is 15 amino acids. V shed 5 bases and J shed 1 base, with 14 bases lying between them. The CDR3 sequence: CASSDQGHSNTEAFF. In nucleotides, the CDR3 is TGTGCCAGCTCAGACCAAGGACACTCGAACACTGAAGCTTTCTTT.

This clone came up once. V is TRBV6-4 and J is TRBJ1-5; D is unclear. The germline V and J ends were trimmed by 2 bases and 7 bases, with 12 bases remaining between them. Germline V gene lookup returns CDR1 MRHNA and CDR2 SNTAGT. This CDR3 is 14 amino acids long. Here the CDR3 DNA reads TGTGCCAGCAGTGACGGGCAATTTCGACAGCCCCAGCATTTT. Its protein is CASSDGQFRQPQHF.

The chain carries TRBV3-1 (or the pseudogene TRBV3-2) and TRBJ2-7, with D uncertain. The V gene lost 5 bases and the J gene lost 3 bases, with 17 bases spanning the gap. The germline CDR1 and CDR2 sequences are LGHDT and YNNKEL (reference sequence). The CDR3 contains 15 residues. As DNA, the CDR3 is TGTGCCAGCAGCGCTAAAACCGCCTCTATCTACGAGCAGTACTTC. Its protein product is CASSAKTASIYEQYF.

The rearrangement links TRBV11-2 to TRBJ2-5; no reliable D call. CDR1 is SGHAT, CDR2 FQNNGV, per germline. Trimming shortened V by 1 base and J by 1 base, and 4 bases separated the two germline ends. The CDR3 loop spans 13 amino acids. The CDR3 bases are TGTGCCAGCAGCTTAGGGGCCCAAGAGACCCAGTACTTC. Translating gives CASSLGAQETQYF. The whole variable domain, remainder taken from reference TRBV11-2 and TRBJ2-5, is EAGVAQSPRYKIIEKRQSVAFWCNPISGHATLYWYQQILGQGPKLLIQFQNNGVVDDSQLPKDRFSAERLKGVDSTLKIQPAKLEDSAVYLCASSLGAQETQYFGPGTRLLVL.

The rearrangement joins TRBV6-5 to TRBJ1-6; D is unresolved. V lost 11 bases and J 0 bases, leaving 11 bases between the germline ends. This CDR3 spans 14 amino acids. Germline assignment: CDR1 MNHEY and CDR2 SVGAGI. The CDR3 nucleotides are TGTGCCGCAAGTAGGAGCTCCTATAATTCACCCCTCCACTTT. It encodes CAASRSSYNSPLHF.